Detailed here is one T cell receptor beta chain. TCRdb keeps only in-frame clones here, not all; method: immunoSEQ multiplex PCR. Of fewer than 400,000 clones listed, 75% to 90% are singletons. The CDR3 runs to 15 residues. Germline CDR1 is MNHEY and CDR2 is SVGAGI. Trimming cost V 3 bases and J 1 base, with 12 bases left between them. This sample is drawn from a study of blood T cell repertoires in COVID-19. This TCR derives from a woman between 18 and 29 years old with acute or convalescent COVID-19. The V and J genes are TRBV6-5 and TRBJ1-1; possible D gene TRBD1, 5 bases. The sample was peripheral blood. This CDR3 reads CASSYRQTKNTEAFF. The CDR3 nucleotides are TGTGCCAGCAGTTATCGACAGACAAAGAACACTGAAGCTTTCTTT.